This T cell receptor beta chain was identified during a study of cytomegalovirus exposure and HLA in healthy donors. At the level of the study: A prior analysis found about 120 million unique TCR beta sequences from 150 million to 200 million T cells. HLA-typed donors contributed approximately 86 million unique TCRs, which were held in an early data release.

This clone has only one observation. Its cognate antigen is unknown. Study findings and constraints: Within an earlier analysis, most TCR beta V segments proved productive either about 87% or about 30% of the time.

A multiplex PCR was run with 60 Vbeta primers and 13 Jbeta primers. The method was immunoSEQ multiplex PCR; TCRdb's version includes in-frame clones alone and lacks a portion of them. The table lists roughly 200,000 clones, 77% of them singletons. This CDR3 contains 17 residues. CDR1 is SGHTA and CDR2 is FQGNSA in the germline V gene. Trimming shortened V by 0 bases and J by 4 bases, and 16 bases separated the two germline ends. This chain links TRBV7-2 with TRBJ2-1, with D perhaps matching TRBD1 (5 bases). The clonotype comes from a woman in her thirties in good health and CMV-seropositive. Sequencing was performed on PBMCs. CDR3 in amino acids: CASSLASASGAYNEQFF. The CDR3 nucleotides are TGTGCCAGCAGCTTAGCGTCGGCTAGTGGGGCATACAATGAGCAGTTCTTC.